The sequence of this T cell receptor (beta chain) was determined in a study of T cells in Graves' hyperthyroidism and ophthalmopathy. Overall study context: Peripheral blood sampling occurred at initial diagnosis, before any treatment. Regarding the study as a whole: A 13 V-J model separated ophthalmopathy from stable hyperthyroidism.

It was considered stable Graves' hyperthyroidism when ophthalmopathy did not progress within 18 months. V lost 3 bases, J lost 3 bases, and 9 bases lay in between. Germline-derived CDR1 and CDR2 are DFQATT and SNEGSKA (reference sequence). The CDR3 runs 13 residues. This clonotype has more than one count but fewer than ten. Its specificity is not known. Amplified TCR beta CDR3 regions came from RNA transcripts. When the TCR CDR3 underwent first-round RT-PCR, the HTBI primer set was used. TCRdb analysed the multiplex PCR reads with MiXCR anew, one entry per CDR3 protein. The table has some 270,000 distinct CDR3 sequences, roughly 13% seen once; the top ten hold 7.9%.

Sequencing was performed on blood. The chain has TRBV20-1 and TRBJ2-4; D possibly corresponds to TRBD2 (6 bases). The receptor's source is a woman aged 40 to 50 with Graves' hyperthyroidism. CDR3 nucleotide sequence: TGCAGTGCTAGGGAGGAGGGCAAAAACATTCAGTACTTC. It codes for CSAREEGKNIQYF.